This T cell receptor (beta chain) emerged from a study of blood T cell repertoires in COVID-19. Only in-frame clones appear in the TCRdb table, and some are missing; sequencing was by immunoSEQ multiplex PCR. The table includes roughly 300,000 clones, about 89% detected once. There are 16 residues in the CDR3. Trimming took 0 bases from V and 4 from J, leaving 10 bases between them. Per germline, CDR1 LGHNA and CDR2 YSLEER. This chain uses TRBV4-3 with TRBJ2-6; D is uncertain. This TCR came from a woman aged 45-65 years who had recovered from COVID-19. The sequenced sample consisted of peripheral blood. The CDR3 nucleotides read TGCGCCAGCAGCCAAGATGCCAGATCCGGGGCCAACGTCCTGACTTTC. Its translation: CASSQDARSGANVLTF.